This TCR beta chain was sequenced for a study of T cells after yellow fever vaccination. Study background: For low cell numbers, libraries were made with SMART-Seq v4 Ultra Low Input. Broader study findings: Clones from primary vaccination mostly reappeared after the booster (around 96% CD4, about 85% CD8).

A remark on this clonotype: The antigen remains undetermined.

CDR3 size: 12 residues. Per germline, CDR1 SQVTM and CDR2 ANQGSEA. The ends were cut back, 5 bases at V and 7 bases at J, with 14 bases in the middle. A universal primer site and UMIs were added as TCR cDNA was made by 5'RACE template switching. TCRdb used MiXCR to reprocess the 5' RACE reads, holding one entry per CDR3 protein. This sample carries just under 600,000 distinct CDR3 sequences, about 14% of them seen once, and the ten largest clones take over 12%. The chain has TRBV29-1 and TRBJ2-5; a weak D match, TRBD2 (5 bases). This receptor was taken from a man in his thirties or forties who received the YFV17D yellow fever vaccine. The material sequenced was PBMCs, taken on the day of the yellow fever booster vaccination. The CDR3 here is CSVQASPGTQYF. The CDR3 nucleotides read TGCAGCGTTCAAGCTAGCCCCGGGACCCAGTACTTC.